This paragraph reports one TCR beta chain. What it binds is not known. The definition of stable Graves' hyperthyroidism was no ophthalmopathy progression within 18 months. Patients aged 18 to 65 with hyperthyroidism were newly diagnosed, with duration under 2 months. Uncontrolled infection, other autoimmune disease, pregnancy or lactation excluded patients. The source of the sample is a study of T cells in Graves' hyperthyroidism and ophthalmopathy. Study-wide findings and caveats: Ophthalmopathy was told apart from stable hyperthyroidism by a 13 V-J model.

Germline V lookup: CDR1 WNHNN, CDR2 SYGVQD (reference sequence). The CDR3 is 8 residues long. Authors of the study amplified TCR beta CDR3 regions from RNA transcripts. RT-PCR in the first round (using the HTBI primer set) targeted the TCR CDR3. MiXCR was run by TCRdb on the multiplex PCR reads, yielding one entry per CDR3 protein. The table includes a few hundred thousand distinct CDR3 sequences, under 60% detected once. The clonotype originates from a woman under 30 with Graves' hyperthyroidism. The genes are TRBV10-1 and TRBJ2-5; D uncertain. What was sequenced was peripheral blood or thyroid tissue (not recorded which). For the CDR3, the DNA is TGCGCTATTGGCGGCCAGTACTTC. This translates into CAIGGQYF.